Listed below are T cell receptor beta chains from one sample, sequenced in a study of cytomegalovirus exposure and HLA in healthy donors. The data were produced by immunoSEQ multiplex PCR, yet TCRdb's version contains in-frame clones alone and is incomplete. Of 140,000 to 150,000 clones listed, about 95% are singletons. The sample comprised PBMCs. These receptors were taken from a man younger than 30 in good health and CMV-seropositive. The CDR3 runs from the conserved cysteine through the conserved F or W. Fields, in order: clone size, V gene, J gene, D gene, CDR3 protein, CDR3 DNA. A D gene is named only where the DNA matches it firmly. Clone size, where shown, is once, few, many, or a class for clones that have expanded.

>NA|TRBV2|TRBJ2-7|NA
CASTEPGSEQYF
TGTGCCAGCACTGAACCAGGGTCCGAGCAGTACTTC
>NA|TRBV7-3|TRBJ1-1|TRBD1
CASSLTGGMGAFF
TGTGCCAGCAGCTTGACAGGGGGCATGGGGGCTTTCTTT
>NA|TRBV13|TRBJ1-5|NA
CASSLGRDQPQHF
TGTGCCAGCAGCTTGGGGAGAGATCAGCCCCAGCATTTT
>once|TRBV15|TRBJ2-1|TRBD2
CATSRGRGLAGANEQFF
TGTGCCACCAGCAGGGGTAGGGGACTAGCGGGAGCTAATGAGCAGTTCTTC
>NA|TRBV12-5|TRBJ2-3|NA
CASGLPQGGGEDTQYF
TGTGCTAGTGGTCTCCCACAGGGGGGGGGTGAAGATACGCAGTATTTT
>NA|TRBV2|TRBJ2-5|NA
CASRALGAQYF
TGTGCCAGCAGGGCCCTCGGGGCCCAGTACTTC
>NA|TRBV28|TRBJ1-1|NA
CASRYRAVNTEAFF
TGTGCCAGCAGGTACAGAGCAGTGAACACTGAAGCTTTCTTT
>NA|TRBV7-9|TRBJ2-5|NA
CASSSEVGYQETQYF
TGTGCCAGCAGCTCCGAGGTCGGGTACCAAGAGACCCAGTACTTC
>NA|TRBV6-5|TRBJ2-5|NA
CASSYSSETQYF
TGTGCCAGCAGTTACTCTTCGGAGACCCAGTACTTC
>NA|TRBV28|TRBJ1-1|NA
CASSLFEAEAFF
TGTGCCAGCAGTTTATTTGAGGCTGAAGCTTTCTTT
>NA|TRBV7-9|TRBJ1-5|NA
CASSLQGSNQPQHF
TGTGCCAGCAGCTTACAGGGGAGCAATCAGCCCCAGCATTTT
>NA|TRBV6-5|TRBJ1-2|NA
CASSYSRDTYGYTF
TGTGCCAGCAGTTACTCCCGGGACACCTATGGCTACACCTTC
>NA|TRBV5-1|TRBJ1-1|NA
CASSLRASGFEAFF
TGCGCCAGCAGCTTGAGGGCGAGCGGATTTGAAGCTTTCTTT
>NA|TRBV5-1|TRBJ1-5|TRBD1
CASSLLPGGGQPQHF
TGCGCCAGCAGCTTGTTGCCAGGGGGAGGTCAGCCCCAGCATTTT
>NA|TRBV6-1|TRBJ2-7|TRBD1
CASSLRTGRHEQYF
TGTGCCAGCAGTCTCCGGACAGGGAGACACGAGCAGTACTTC
>once|TRBV7-2|TRBJ2-4|NA
CASSLGHGDIQYF
TGTGCCAGCAGCTTGGGGCACGGAGACATTCAGTACTTC
>NA|TRBV27|TRBJ1-2|TRBD1
CASRGQGHNYGYTF
TGTGCCAGCAGGGGACAGGGGCACAACTATGGCTACACCTTC
>NA|TRBV5-5|TRBJ2-5|NA
CASSQGLRDPKTQYF
TGTGCCAGCAGCCAGGGACTTAGGGATCCTAAGACCCAGTACTTC
>NA|TRBV5-4|TRBJ1-2|NA
CASSLGWRGDYGYTF
TGTGCCAGCAGCTTGGGATGGCGGGGAGACTATGGCTACACCTTC
>NA|TRBV27|TRBJ1-4|TRBD1
CASTGQGNEKLFF
TGTGCCAGCACAGGACAGGGGAATGAAAAACTGTTTTTT
>once|TRBV5-1|TRBJ1-1|NA
CASSLENRVPTEAFF
TGCGCCAGCAGCTTGGAAAACAGGGTGCCCACTGAAGCTTTCTTT
>NA|TRBV10-3|TRBJ2-1|TRBD2
CAISASSGSMKDNEQFF
TGTGCCATCAGTGCCTCTAGCGGGAGTATGAAAGACAATGAGCAGTTCTTC
>NA|TRBV28|TRBJ2-7|TRBD1
CASSSPGQYYEQYF
TGTGCCAGCAGTTCTCCGGGACAGTACTACGAGCAGTACTTC
>NA|TRBV6-5|TRBJ1-2|NA
CASSYSIGGGYTF
TGTGCCAGCAGTTACTCGATAGGGGGTGGCTACACCTTC
>NA|TRBV5-6|TRBJ2-1|TRBD2
CASSEGEGGSYNEQFF
TGTGCCAGCAGCGAAGGGGAGGGAGGCTCCTACAATGAGCAGTTCTTC
>NA|TRBV7-2|TRBJ2-3|NA
CASSLELGRDTQYF
TGTGCCAGCAGCTTAGAGTTAGGGAGGGATACGCAGTATTTT
>NA|TRBV5-1|TRBJ2-7|NA
CASSLWGSGIVSYEQYF
TGCGCCAGCAGCTTGTGGGGTAGCGGAATTGTTTCCTACGAGCAGTACTTC
>NA|TRBV5-1|TRBJ2-5|TRBD2
CASSLATGGVMRETQYF
TGCGCCAGCAGCTTGGCAACGGGAGGAGTCATGCGAGAGACCCAGTACTTC
>NA|TRBV7-7|TRBJ2-2|NA
CASSLTAGSELFF
TGTGCCAGCAGCTTAACGGCGGGCAGTGAGCTGTTTTTT
>once|TRBV6-5|TRBJ2-2|NA
CASSPNTGELFF
TGTGCCAGCAGTCCTAACACCGGGGAGCTGTTTTTT
>NA|TRBV28|TRBJ1-2|TRBD1
CASSTSGQGNYGYTF
TGTGCCAGCAGTACCTCGGGACAGGGAAACTATGGCTACACCTTC
>NA|TRBV7-9|TRBJ2-2|NA
CASSPPGQANTGELFF
TGTGCCAGCAGCCCTCCGGGACAAGCGAACACCGGGGAGCTGTTTTTT
>NA|TRBV2|TRBJ2-5|TRBD2
CASSQLAGVRETQYF
TGTGCCAGCAGCCAACTAGCGGGAGTTCGAGAGACCCAGTACTTC
>NA|TRBV27|TRBJ2-1|NA
CASTLRGGGYNEQFF
TGTGCCAGCACCCTCCGGGGAGGGGGCTACAATGAGCAGTTCTTC
>NA|TRBV27|TRBJ1-2|TRBD1
CASSPGTGGVYGYTF
TGTGCCAGCAGTCCCGGGACAGGGGGTGTCTATGGCTACACCTTC
>NA|TRBV2|TRBJ1-1|NA
CASTQTSGGTEAFF
TGTGCCAGCACCCAGACAAGCGGGGGGACTGAAGCTTTCTTT
>NA|TRBV5-1|TRBJ2-5|NA
CASSPGLREGTQYF
TGCGCCAGCAGCCCGGGACTGAGAGAAGGGACCCAGTACTTC
>NA|TRBV4-1|TRBJ1-1|TRBD1
CASRIIYGDRGTEAFF
TGCGCCAGCAGGATAATTTATGGGGACAGGGGCACTGAAGCTTTCTTT
>NA|TRBV28|TRBJ1-5|NA
CASSLQGLSNQPQHF
TGTGCCAGCAGTTTACAGGGGCTTAGCAATCAGCCCCAGCATTTT
>NA|TRBV5-6|TRBJ2-1|NA
CASTSGAREQFF
TGTGCCAGCACCTCAGGGGCGAGAGAGCAGTTCTTC
>NA|TRBV7-9|TRBJ1-5|NA
CASSLQGLNQPQHF
TGTGCCAGCAGCTTACAGGGGTTGAATCAGCCCCAGCATTTT
>NA|TRBV4-2|TRBJ1-4|NA
CASSQGTGDNEKLFF
TGTGCCAGCAGCCAAGGGACGGGAGATAATGAAAAACTGTTTTTT
>NA|TRBV6-6|TRBJ2-1|TRBD2
CASTSGASGRSGEQFF
TGTGCCAGCACCTCCGGGGCTAGCGGGAGGAGTGGTGAGCAGTTCTTC
>NA|TRBV11-2|TRBJ2-1|TRBD2
CASSFIAGGNEQFF
TGTGCCAGCAGCTTTATAGCGGGAGGGAATGAGCAGTTCTTC
>NA|TRBV19|TRBJ2-6|NA
CASSIGTLGANVLTF
TGTGCCAGTAGTATAGGCACTCTGGGGGCCAACGTCCTGACTTTC
>NA|TRBV9|TRBJ2-1|TRBD1
CASSGEPLGQGFYNEQFF
TGTGCCAGCAGCGGTGAGCCCCTGGGACAGGGATTTTACAATGAGCAGTTCTTC
>NA|TRBV14|TRBJ1-1|NA
CASSQDLGEIGEAFF
TGTGCCAGCAGCCAAGATCTCGGGGAGATTGGTGAAGCTTTCTTT
>NA|TRBV7-9|TRBJ2-1|NA
CACDEQFF
TGTGCCTGCGATGAGCAGTTCTTC
>NA|TRBV2|TRBJ2-3|NA
CASSPRLGDTQYF
TGTGCCAGCAGTCCCCGACTAGGAGATACGCAGTATTTT
>NA|TRBV15|TRBJ2-2|NA
CATTLLAANTGELFF
TGTGCCACCACCCTACTAGCCGCGAACACCGGGGAGCTGTTTTTT
>once|TRBV6-1|TRBJ2-7|TRBD1
CASSLQQGGAYEQYF
TGTGCCAGCAGTCTTCAACAGGGGGGAGCCTACGAGCAGTACTTC
>NA|TRBV27|TRBJ2-6|NA
CASSYAGSGANVLTF
TGTGCCAGCAGTTATGCCGGCTCTGGGGCCAACGTCCTGACTTTC
>once|TRBV7-9|TRBJ2-7|NA
CASSFRTVYEQYF
TGTGCCAGCAGCTTCAGGACAGTTTACGAGCAGTACTTC